This TCR beta chain was documented in a study of post-analysis software for immune sequencing data. Study conclusions and caveats: The study found significantly lower normalized Chao1 diversity in multiple sclerosis patients than in controls. By F measure, strong co-clustering occurred among samples prepared in the same batch.

cDNA libraries of TCR beta carried unique molecular identifiers. TCRdb used MiXCR to reprocess the PCR reads, holding one entry per CDR3 protein. The sample lists more than 450,000 distinct CDR3 sequences, 40% to 50% occurring once. This clonotype came up a few times. Its antigen is unknown. The receptor comes from a girl between 5 and 17 years old with multiple sclerosis. The sequencing sample was made of blood.

In DNA form, the CDR3 reads TGTGCCAGCAGAGGGGGGTATGGCTACACCTTC. Its translation is CASRGGYGYTF. V usage is TRBV6-5 and J usage is TRBJ1-2; possible D gene TRBD1, 6 bases. V dropped 6 bases and J dropped 5 bases, with 7 bases sitting between them. In germline, CDR1 is MNHEY, CDR2 SVGAGI. This CDR3 contains 11 residues.